This T cell receptor beta chain was identified in a study of T-cell reconstitution after alpha-beta-depleted transplantation in children (dated by TCRdb to the mid-2010s). Looking at the study overall: T-cell immune reconstitution after TCRalphabeta/CD19-depleted allogeneic hematopoietic cell transplantation in children was quantitatively tracked in the study by means of TCR repertoire profiling. The investigation overall reported the following: In some patients, high TCRbeta diversity at day 60 was attributed to recipient T cells and intrathymic progenitors that had survived conditioning. Over the following months the frequencies of hyperexpanded clones went down, and after one year T-cell counts and TCRbeta diversity were mostly credited to newly produced T cells. About two months after transplant, the apparently early recovery of alphabetaT-cell counts reportedly depended on just several hundred clones that had expanded rapidly and came from non-depleted graft cells.

This clonotype occurred a few times. Its specific antigen is unknown. Base qualities were left out, and no much larger clone turns up one base away. The library was made by PCR. Sequenced using an Illumina HiSeq 2500. To normalize quantification of the TCRbeta repertoire, the TCR libraries were built with molecular barcoding that relied on unique molecular identifiers. TCRdb's own reprocessing of the public reads used fastp at Q25 and MiXCR and kept productive beta chains. When rows share a CDR3 protein, they turn into one entry using the most common DNA and genes. The sample records around 420,000 distinct CDR3 sequences, 15% to 20% of which are singletons. 29% of the sample belongs to the ten largest clones. Sequences MNHNS (CDR1) and SASEGT (CDR2) are obtained from the germline V gene. V and J lose 4 bases and 6 bases, and a span of 16 bases separates them. CDR3 length: 15 amino acids, cysteine to phenylalanine. The retained sequence is limited to the CDR3, 45 bases, with the frame set at the first base.

The treatment or condition label, read with the paper, signifies: allogeneic hematopoietic cell transplantation with graft depleted of TCRalphabeta T cells and CD19 B cells. The transplant recipients were children given TCRalphabeta/CD19-depleted allogeneic hematopoietic cell grafts. The V and J segments used are TRBV6-1 and TRBJ2-1, with TRBD2 tentatively as D gene (6 bases match). Sequences were derived from PBMCs, mostly from graft donor cells, sampled 360 days after TCRalphabeta/CD19-depleted stem cell transplant. The source is a boy under two years old who had a stem cell transplant for Wiskott-Aldrich syndrome, so the T cells may come from the graft donor. DNA sequence: TGTGCCAGCAGTGTCATGGGACGGGGAGGCAATGAGCAGTTCTTC. This encodes CASSVMGRGGNEQFF.